The clone carrying this T cell receptor (beta chain) has a handful of counts. What it recognizes is unknown. Some clones are missing from TCRdb's copy, which holds only in-frame ones; the method was immunoSEQ multiplex PCR. The profile shows approximately 3,000 clones, about four fifths of them singletons. The time point is: proximal margin of the surgical specimen (macroscopically non-inflamed). Adults with ileal or ileocolonic Crohn's disease and an indication for resection were eligible. This specimen belongs to a study of T cell repertoires in ileal Crohn's disease. About the research overall: At surgery, roughly 35% of patients smoked, with median disease duration about eight years. About half of patients got postoperative therapy: about a dozen thiopurines, fewer than 20 anti-TNF. Study results and limitations: Clonal expansions were more frequent in active smokers than non-smokers at surgery.

CDR1 is KGHSH, CDR2 LQKENI, per germline. The CDR3 runs to 13 residues. V lost 6 bases and J lost 7, with 14 bases in between. The sample was ileal tissue. The rearrangement links TRBV18 to TRBJ2-3; D might be TRBD1 (6 bases). The TCR sequence derives from an adult with Crohn's disease. CDR3 nucleotide sequence: TGTGCCAGCTCCCACGAACAGGGATATACGCAGTATTTT. The encoded protein is CASSHEQGYTQYF.